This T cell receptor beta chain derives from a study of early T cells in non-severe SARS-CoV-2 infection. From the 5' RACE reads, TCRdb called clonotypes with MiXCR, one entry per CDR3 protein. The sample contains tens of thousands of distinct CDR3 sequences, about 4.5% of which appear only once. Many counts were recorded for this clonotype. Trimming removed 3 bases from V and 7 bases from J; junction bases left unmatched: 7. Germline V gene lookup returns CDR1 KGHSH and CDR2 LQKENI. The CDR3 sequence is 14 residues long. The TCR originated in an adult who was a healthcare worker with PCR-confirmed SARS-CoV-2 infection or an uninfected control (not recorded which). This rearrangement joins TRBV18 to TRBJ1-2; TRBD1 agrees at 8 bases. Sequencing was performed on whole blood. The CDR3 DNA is TGTGCCAGCTCACCGACAGGCAGGGGGCTTGGCTACACCTTC. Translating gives CASSPTGRGLGYTF.